A single sample gave rise to the 13 T cell receptor beta chains below, sequenced in a study of tumor and adjacent non-tumor tissue in lung cancer. RNA was extracted from bulk tissue without any cell sorting. The normal lung tissue was taken more than 3 cm from the tumor edge. The library came from three nested PCR rounds adapted from ARM-PCR protocols. TCRdb analysed the multiplex PCR reads with MiXCR anew, one entry per CDR3 protein. The table has roughly 44,000 distinct CDR3 sequences, approximately 60% seen once. Material for sequencing was distant non-tumor lung tissue. The receptors derive from a middle-aged woman with non-small cell lung cancer.

This clonotype was recorded a few times. The rearrangement uses TRBV20-1 and TRBJ2-3, with D perhaps matching TRBD2 (6 bases). Between the trimmed V and J ends, which lost 0 bases and 3 bases, there was a span of 16 bases. Germline V lookup: CDR1 DFQATT, CDR2 SNEGSKA (reference sequence). This CDR3 has 16 amino acids. CDR3 coding DNA: TGCAGTGCTAGAGAGATGACTAGGGGTTTTACAGATACGCAGTATTTT. This gives the protein CSAREMTRGFTDTQYF.

Regarding this clonotype: A much larger clone differs from this one at a single base, so this may be a read error. As the CDR3 is not closed by the conserved phenylalanine or tryptophan, this likely results from a read error. The V call is TRBV6-5, the J call TRBJ1-2; TRBD1 might be the D (6 bases). Trimming pared 5 bases from V and 5 bases from J, leaving 15 bases between. Germline V lookup: CDR1 MNHEY, CDR2 SVGAGI. The CDR3 sequence is 14 residues long. The CDR3 nucleotides are TGTGCCAGCAGTATCAGGGCAGGGGCGTATGGCTACACCCTC. Encoded protein: CASSIRAGAYGYTL.

Note on this clonotype: This clone may be a read error of a much larger clone one base away. The J gene is TRBJ1-1, the V gene TRBV30, with D unresolved. Germline loops: CDR1 GTSNPN, CDR2 SVGIG (reference sequence). The CDR3 spans 12 residues. Trimming stripped 3 bases from V and 4 bases from J, with 9 bases between. The CDR3 loop is CAWRRTGTEAFF. The CDR3 coding sequence is TGTGCCTGGAGAAGGACGGGCACTGAAGCTTTCTTT.

Comment on this clonotype: A junction end diverges from the germline sequence, so it may reflect a read error. J is TRBJ1-1 and V is TRBV6-5; no clear D gene. Per germline, CDR1 MNHEY and CDR2 SVGAGI. The CDR3 contains 12 residues. The CDR3 loop is CACSFLRVESFF. CDR3 bases: TGTGCCTGCAGTTTTTTAAGGGTTGAATCTTTCTTT.

Remarks on this clonotype: Just one base apart from a much larger clone, this may be a read error. V is TRBV10-2 and J is TRBJ1-1, with D perhaps TRBD1 (6 bases). The V gene's germline CDR1 is WSHSY and CDR2 SAAADI. CDR3 length equals 13 residues. The V gene lost 4 bases and the J gene lost 8 bases, with 14 bases spanning the gap. The CDR3 spells CASSGERGGEAFF. DNA of the CDR3: TGCGCCAGCAGTGGGGAGAGGGGGGGAGAAGCTTTCTTT.

J is TRBJ2-3 and V is TRBV20-1, with TRBD2 as a possible D gene (6 bases). Germline V gene lookup returns CDR1 DFQATT and CDR2 SNEGSKA (reference sequence). V dropped 3 bases and J dropped 6 bases, with 16 bases sitting between them. The CDR3 is made up of 14 amino acids. CDR3 sequence reads: CSASTGVLGDTQYF. The CDR3 coding sequence is TGCAGTGCTAGCACGGGAGTCTTGGGCGATACGCAGTATTTT.

This clonotype is medium-sized in the sample. V and J are TRBV29-1 and TRBJ1-1; 7 positions agree with TRBD1. The V gene's germline CDR1 is SQVTM and CDR2 ANQGSEA. Trimming cost V 1 base and J 6 bases; bases outside gene matches: 20. The CDR3 has 18 residues. The CDR3 DNA follows: TGCAGCGTTGAAGGGGGGTTCAACAGGGGAGAGATTGACGCTGAAGCTTTCTTT. Protein product: CSVEGGFNRGEIDAEAFF.

Worth noting for this clonotype: Since no conserved phenylalanine or tryptophan closes the CDR3, a read error is the likely cause. The V and J genes are TRBV10-1 and TRBJ2-5; no firm D call. The germline V gene has CDR1 WNHNN and CDR2 SYGVQD (reference sequence). Between the trimmed V and J ends, which lost 0 bases and 4 bases, there was a span of 9 bases. CDR3 size: 14 residues. Here the CDR3 reads CASSESGWAETQYL. The CDR3 DNA is TGCGCCAGCAGTGAGTCTGGATGGGCAGAGACCCAGTACCTT.

A few counts support this clonotype. The CDR3 region is CSAWDTSSSYEQYF. CDR3 in DNA: TGCAGTGCTTGGGACACTTCAAGCTCCTACGAGCAGTACTTC. V usage is TRBV20-1 and J usage is TRBJ2-7; D perhaps matches TRBD1 (6 bases). V was trimmed by 5 bases and J by 0 bases, leaving 14 bases between them. The CDR3 loop spans 14 amino acids. Per the germline V gene, CDR1 is DFQATT and CDR2 is SNEGSKA (reference sequence).

The genes are TRBV29-1 and TRBJ2-7; TRBD2 agrees at 10 bases. Losses at the gene ends were 6 bases for V and 2 bases for J; bases not matched to a gene: 13. The CDR3 runs 16 residues. The germline V gene encodes CDR1 SQVTM and CDR2 ANQGSEA. The CDR3 loop is CSVARTSGKRTYEQYF. In nucleotides, the CDR3 is TGCAGCGTCGCCCGCACTAGCGGGAAGAGAACCTACGAGCAGTACTTC.

Concerning this clonotype itself: The junction departs from the called germline gene at one end, perhaps through a read error. The CDR3 here is CGSSDPTGSPGASF. The CDR3 DNA reads as TGTGGCAGCAGTGACCCTACAGGGTCCCCAGGAGCTTCCTTT. This rearrangement joins TRBV25-1 to TRBJ1-1, with D possibly being TRBD1 (6 bases). Germline V lookup: CDR1 MGHDK, CDR2 SYGVNS. CDR3 length: 14 amino acids.

Many counts were recorded for this clonotype. With a much larger clone just one base away, this may be a read error. The gene calls are TRBV11-1 and TRBJ2-7; TRBD2 matches at 9 bases. Germline assignment: CDR1 SGHAT and CDR2 FQDESV (reference sequence). The CDR3 has 15 residues. J was trimmed by 4 bases and V by 5 bases; bases with no gene match: 9. The CDR3 protein is CASSPISGSQYEQYF. For the CDR3, the DNA is TGTGCCAGCAGCCCAATTAGCGGGAGCCAATACGAGCAGTACTTC. Complete variable domain (other parts from reference TRBV11-1 and TRBJ2-7): EAEVAQSPRYKITEKSQAVAFWCDPISGHATLYWYRQILGQGPELLVQFQDESVVDDSQLPKDRFSAERLKGVDSTLKIQPAELGDSAMYLCASSPISGSQYEQYFGPGTRLTVT.

About this clonotype itself: A read error may produce the germline difference seen at one junction end. V gene TRBV6-5 combines with J gene TRBJ2-2, with D tentatively TRBD1 or TRBD2 (5 bases each). The germline V gene has CDR1 MNHEY and CDR2 SVGAGI. This CDR3 region has 13 residues. The CDR3 loop reads CTSCYRTPGELFF. The CDR3 DNA follows: TGTACCAGCTGTTACAGGACTCCCGGGGAGCTGTTTTTT.